These 25 T cell receptor beta chains came from one sample sequenced in a study of CD8 T cells in ankylosing spondylitis. TCRdb passed the 5' RACE reads through MiXCR, listing each CDR3 protein once. The sample contains 200,000 to 300,000 distinct CDR3 sequences, about 10% of which appear only once. The sequenced sample was blood, either unsorted or a sorted T cell fraction (not recorded which). The receptor set was obtained from a male donor with ankylosing spondylitis or in good health (not recorded which).

This chain connects TRBV7-9 to TRBJ1-2, with D perhaps matching TRBD1 (5 bases). Trimming shortened V by 4 bases and J by 1 base, and 13 bases separated the two germline ends. Germline loops: CDR1 SEHNR, CDR2 FQNEAQ (reference sequence). The CDR3 is 15 residues long. The CDR3 sequence: CASSSSWGSNYGYTF. The CDR3 DNA reads as TGTGCCAGCAGCTCCTCTTGGGGCAGTAACTATGGCTACACCTTC.

This clonotype was observed at least ten times. CDR3: CSARLGSGGSYEQYF. CDR3 bases: TGCAGTGCTAGACTGGGGTCGGGAGGGTCCTACGAGCAGTACTTC. The V and J genes are TRBV20-1 and TRBJ2-7; TRBD2 aligns across 8 bases. Germline V gene lookup returns CDR1 DFQATT and CDR2 SNEGSKA (reference sequence). The ends lost 2 bases at V and 1 base at J; junction bases unmatched: 7. There are 15 residues in the CDR3.

This clonotype appeared many times. Compared with germline, one end of the junction differs, possibly owing to a read error. This chain links TRBV20-1 with TRBJ2-1; tentative D call: TRBD2 (5 bases). This CDR3 is built from 13 residues. Germline CDR1 is DFQATT and CDR2 is SNEGSKA (reference sequence). CDR3 DNA sequence: TGCAGTGCTAGGCGCGGGCGGTACACTGAGCAGTTCTTC. Encoded protein: CSARRGRYTEQFF.

Details on this clonotype: Just one base apart from a much larger clone, this may be a read error. The gene calls are TRBV5-5 and TRBJ2-1, with D possibly called TRBD1 or TRBD2 (6 bases each). Between the trimmed V and J ends, which lost 5 bases and 3 bases, there was a span of 15 bases. Germline loops: CDR1 SGHKS, CDR2 YYEKEE (reference sequence). CDR3 length equals 15 residues. The CDR3 region is CASSFGGDIYNEQFF. The CDR3 DNA reads TGTGCCAGCAGTTTCGGGGGCGACATCTACAATGAGCAGTTCTTC. Full variable domain (remainder filled in from reference TRBV5-5 and TRBJ2-1): DAGVTQSPTHLIKTRGQQVTLRCSPISGHKSVSWYQQVLGQGPQFIFQYYEKEERGRGNFPDRFSARQFPNYSSELNVNALLLGDSALYLCASSFGGDIYNEQFFGPGTRLTVL.

V and J are TRBV5-1 and TRBJ2-3; D unclear. The CDR3 runs to 19 residues. V was shortened by 0 bases and J by 3 bases, with 23 bases between the two germline ends. Germline V gene sequence: CDR1 SGHRS, CDR2 YFSETQ. The CDR3 spells CASSLAGGKGWLGTDTQYF. CDR3 nucleotides: TGCGCCAGCAGCTTGGCCGGTGGTAAGGGTTGGCTCGGGACAGATACGCAGTATTTT.

This clonotype was detected once. The chain employs TRBV3-1 and TRBJ2-1; D unresolved. V gave up 1 base and J gave up 4 bases, with 11 bases separating them. The CDR3 totals 15 residues. The germline CDR1 and CDR2 sequences are LGHDT and YNNKEL (reference sequence). The CDR3 DNA sequence: TGTGCCAGCAGCCAAGGCGGCGGTAGTTACAATGAGCAGTTCTTC. Translating gives CASSQGGGSYNEQFF.

There are many counts of this clonotype. The chain carries TRBV5-1 and TRBJ2-7, with D tentatively TRBD1 or TRBD2 (5 bases each). The CDR3 has 12 residues. The germline V and J ends were trimmed by 5 bases and 4 bases, with 10 bases remaining between them. Germline values: CDR1 SGHRS, CDR2 YFSETQ. The CDR3 DNA reads TGCGCCAGCAGTGCCGGGGCGTACGAGCAGTACTTC. Residues: CASSAGAYEQYF. The variable domain in full, with the rest retrieved from reference TRBV5-1 and TRBJ2-7, is KAGVTQTPRYLIKTRGQQVTLSCSPISGHRSVSWYQQTPGQGLQFLFEYFSETQRNKGNFPGRFSGRQFSNSRSEMNVSTLELGDSALYLCASSAGAYEQYFGPGTRLTVT.

Many counts were recorded for this clonotype. The V and J genes are TRBV5-1 and TRBJ2-7; D possibly uses TRBD1 or TRBD2 (5 bases each). The length of the CDR3 is 16 residues. V was pared by 3 bases and J by 0 bases, with 16 bases between. The germline V gene encodes CDR1 SGHRS and CDR2 YFSETQ. CDR3 bases: TGCGCCAGCAGCTGGGGTCCAGTGGGGGACTCCTACGAGCAGTACTTC. Amino acid sequence: CASSWGPVGDSYEQYF.

In its sample, this clonotype was seen a few times. The chain combines TRBV10-3 with TRBJ1-1; the D is unclear. The V end lost 3 bases, the J end lost 4 bases, and 6 bases lay between the germline ends. CDR3 length: 12 residues. CDR1 is ENHRY and CDR2 is SYGVKD in the germline V gene. The CDR3 sequence: CAISDSPTEAFF. CDR3 DNA sequence: TGTGCCATCAGTGACTCCCCCACTGAAGCTTTCTTT.

This clonotype was detected ten times or more. V gene TRBV11-2 combines with J gene TRBJ2-7; D may be TRBD1 or TRBD2 (6 bases each). CDR1 is SGHAT and CDR2 is FQNNGV in the germline V gene. V gave up 4 bases and J gave up 2 bases, with 15 bases separating them. The CDR3 totals 15 residues. Written as DNA, the CDR3 is TGTGCCAGCAGCTCCCTACAGGGACTCGCCTACGAGCAGTACTTC. This translates into CASSSLQGLAYEQYF.

This clonotype was detected ten times or more. The rearrangement uses TRBV5-1 and TRBJ2-1, with TRBD2 identical over 8 bases. CDR3 length: 15 residues. After removal of 0 bases from V and 8 bases from J, the junction contained 7 bases not matched to a gene. From germline, CDR1 is SGHRS and CDR2 YFSETQ. Here the CDR3 DNA reads TGCGCCAGCAGCTTGGTAGCGGGGATCGGGGATGAGCAGTTCTTC. It specifies CASSLVAGIGDEQFF.

The genes are TRBV10-2 and TRBJ1-5; no clear D gene. The CDR3 consists of 13 residues. From germline, CDR1 is WSHSY and CDR2 SAAADI. Trimming left V 7 bases short and J 0 bases short, with 7 bases between. This CDR3 is CASMRYSNQPQHF. CDR3 in DNA: TGCGCCAGCATGAGGTATAGCAATCAGCCCCAGCATTTT.

The sample holds one count of this clonotype. This may be a read error: a much more frequent sequence differs by one nucleotide. This chain joins TRBV4-2 and TRBJ2-2; a weak D match, TRBD1 (5 bases). V lost 0 bases and J lost 4, with 9 bases in between. There are 15 residues in the CDR3. Germline assignment: CDR1 LGHNA and CDR2 YNFKEQ. This CDR3 is CASSQEDGATGELFF. CDR3 bases: TGTGCCAGCAGCCAAGAAGATGGGGCCACCGGGGAGCTGTTTTTT.

The V call is TRBV7-8, the J call TRBJ2-2, with 7 bases matching TRBD1. After removal of 4 bases from V and 6 bases from J, the junction contained 5 bases not matched to a gene. The CDR3 is 14 residues long. Germline V lookup: CDR1 SGHVS, CDR2 FQNEAQ. This chain's CDR3 is CASSSSGQPGELFF. CDR3 bases: TGTGCCAGCAGCTCCTCGGGACAGCCCGGGGAGCTGTTTTTT.

Notes on this clonotype: Being one base from a much bigger clone, this may be a read error. J is TRBJ2-6 and V is TRBV6-5; no reliable D call. This CDR3 is 16 amino acids long. Germline CDR1 MNHEY, CDR2 SVGAGI. CDR3 sequence reads: CATSYSMGSGANVLTF. DNA of the CDR3: TGTGCCACCAGTTACTCGATGGGGTCTGGGGCCAACGTCCTGACTTTC.

This clonotype has at least ten counts. This sequence joins TRBV9 and TRBJ2-2, with a weak D call TRBD1 (6 bases). The CDR3 extends over 17 amino acids. CDR1 and CDR2 (germline): SGDLS, YYNGEE. Trimming left V 3 bases short and J 2 bases short, with 17 bases between. CDR3 region: CASSAEGNRVNTGELFF. CDR3 bases: TGTGCCAGCAGCGCCGAGGGGAACAGGGTTAACACCGGGGAGCTGTTTTTT.

As for this clonotype: A much larger clone sits a single nucleotide away, making a read error possible. This chain joins TRBV28 and TRBJ1-1; maybe TRBD1 (5 bases). This CDR3 is built from 15 residues. The germline V and J ends were trimmed by 5 bases and 6 bases, with 19 bases remaining between them. CDR1 and CDR2 from the germline V gene are MDHEN and SYDVKM. CDR3 amino acids: CASSPASGGSAEAFF. For the CDR3, the DNA is TGTGCCAGCAGTCCCGCTAGCGGGGGGAGCGCTGAAGCTTTCTTT. Supplemented by reference TRBV28 and TRBJ1-1, the full variable domain reads DVKVTQSSRYLVKRTGEKVFLECVQDMDHENMFWYRQDPGLGLRLIYFSYDVKMKEKGDIPEGYSVSREKKERFSLILESASTNQTSMYLCASSPASGGSAEAFFGQGTRLTVV.

This clonotype was counted ten times or more. The rearrangement uses TRBV5-1 and TRBJ2-7; D is perhaps TRBD1 (5 bases). CDR3 length: 14 amino acids. Germline-derived CDR1 and CDR2 are SGHRS and YFSETQ. V dropped 3 bases and J dropped 5 bases, with 15 bases sitting between them. The CDR3 DNA follows: TGCGCCAGCAGCTCTAGACAGACCTACAACGAGCAGTACTTC. This sequence encodes CASSSRQTYNEQYF. Filled out from reference TRBV5-1 and TRBJ2-7, the complete variable domain reads KAGVTQTPRYLIKTRGQQVTLSCSPISGHRSVSWYQQTPGQGLQFLFEYFSETQRNKGNFPGRFSGRQFSNSRSEMNVSTLELGDSALYLCASSSRQTYNEQYFGPGTRLTVT.

This clonotype was observed a few times. The chain links TRBV29-1 to TRBJ2-1; D might be TRBD2 (5 bases). V lost 4 bases, J lost 7 bases, and 14 bases lay in between. The CDR3 runs to 13 residues. The germline V gene encodes CDR1 SQVTM and CDR2 ANQGSEA. The CDR3 DNA sequence: TGCAGCGTTGCCGAGGGCGATCGTAATGAGCAGTTCTTC. It translates to CSVAEGDRNEQFF.

This clonotype was counted ten times or more. The chain employs TRBV3-1 and TRBJ2-1; no clear D. CDR1 and CDR2 from the germline V gene are LGHDT and YNNKEL (reference sequence). The V end lost 0 bases, the J end lost 6 bases, and 6 bases lay between the germline ends. This CDR3 has 13 amino acids. Here the CDR3 reads CASSQEWGNEQFF. CDR3 in DNA: TGTGCCAGCAGCCAAGAGTGGGGCAATGAGCAGTTCTTC.

In this sample, this clonotype turned up a few times. The chain couples TRBV9 to TRBJ1-2; D unclear. Trimming removed 4 bases at V and 6 bases at J, with 10 bases between. The CDR3 is 12 amino acids. In germline, CDR1 is SGDLS, CDR2 YYNGEE. DNA of the CDR3: TGTGCCAGCAGCTCCGTGGCTAATGGCTACACCTTC. Its protein is CASSSVANGYTF.

The rearrangement links TRBV4-2 to TRBJ1-6; tentatively, D is TRBD1 (5 bases). In germline, CDR1 is LGHNA, CDR2 YNFKEQ. The CDR3 contains 19 residues. V was pared by 6 bases and J by 12 bases, with 33 bases between. Here the CDR3 reads CASSYAGTRRSAGGGPLHF. CDR3 nucleotide sequence: TGTGCCAGCAGTTATGCCGGGACTAGAAGATCAGCGGGAGGAGGACCCCTCCACTTT.

The sample holds many counts of this clonotype. The genes are TRBV28 and TRBJ2-1; D might be TRBD2 (5 bases). The CDR3 runs 15 residues. Trimming took 5 bases from V and 3 from J, leaving 14 bases between them. Per the germline V gene, CDR1 is MDHEN and CDR2 is SYDVKM. The CDR3 DNA follows: TGTGCCAGCAGTCCGACTGAGGGATTCTACAATGAGCAGTTCTTC. Its protein is CASSPTEGFYNEQFF.

The J gene is TRBJ1-2, the V gene TRBV2, with D possibly matching TRBD1 (5 bases). In germline, CDR1 is SNHLY, CDR2 FYNNEI. Trimming took 11 bases from V and 8 from J, leaving 30 bases between them. CDR3 size: 16 residues. The CDR3 is CAGTGIGGTATIGYTF. The DNA for the CDR3 is TGTGCCGGGACCGGGATAGGCGGAACCGCTACTATAGGCTACACCTTC.

This clonotype occurred many times. The chain is built from TRBV20-1 and TRBJ2-3; possible D gene TRBD1, 6 bases. Trimming pared 0 bases from V and 2 bases from J, leaving 15 bases between. The germline V gene has CDR1 DFQATT and CDR2 SNEGSKA (reference sequence). CDR3 length: 16 amino acids. CDR3 loop: CSARDGSRGHTDTQYF. CDR3 DNA sequence: TGCAGTGCTAGAGATGGTTCCAGGGGACACACAGATACGCAGTATTTT.